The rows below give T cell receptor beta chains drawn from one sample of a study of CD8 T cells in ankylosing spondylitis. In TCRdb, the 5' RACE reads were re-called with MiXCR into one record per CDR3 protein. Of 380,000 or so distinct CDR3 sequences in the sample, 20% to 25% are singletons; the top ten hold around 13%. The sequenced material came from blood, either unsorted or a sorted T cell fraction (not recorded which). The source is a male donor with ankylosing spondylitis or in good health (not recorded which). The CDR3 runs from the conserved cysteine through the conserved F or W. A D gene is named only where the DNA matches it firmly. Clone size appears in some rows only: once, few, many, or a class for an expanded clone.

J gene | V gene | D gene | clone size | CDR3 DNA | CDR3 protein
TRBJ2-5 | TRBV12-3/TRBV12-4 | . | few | TGTGCCAGCAGCCTGATCGAGAAGCAGTACTTC | CASSLIEKQYF
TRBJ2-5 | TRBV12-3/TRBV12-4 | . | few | TGTGCCAGCACCTTCACCCCCGCTTGGGGGGATAGGGAGACCCAGTACTTC | CASTFTPAWGDRETQYF
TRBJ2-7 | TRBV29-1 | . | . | TGCAGCGTTGATGGGGACTACGAGCAGTACTTC | CSVDGDYEQYF
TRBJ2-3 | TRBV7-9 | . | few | TGTGCCAGCAGCCGACCAACTAACAAGCAGTATTTT | CASSRPTNKQYF
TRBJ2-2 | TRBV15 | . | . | TGTGCCACCAGGCCTTGGGACGCCGGGGAGCTGTTTTTT | CATRPWDAGELFF
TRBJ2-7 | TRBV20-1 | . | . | TGCAGTGCTAGAGGGGACGGGATCCACGAGCAGTACTTC | CSARGDGIHEQYF
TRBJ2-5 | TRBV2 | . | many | TGTGCCAGCAGTGACAACTTACAGACCCAGTACTTC | CASSDNLQTQYF
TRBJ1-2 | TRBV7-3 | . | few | TGTGCCAGCAGCTTAAGATTGGGGCTCTTGGCTAATAAAAATGGCTACACCTTC | CASSLRLGLLANKNGYTF
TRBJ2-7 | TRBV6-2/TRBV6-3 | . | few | TGTGCCAGCAGTTACACACAGACTCAAAACTACGAGCAGTACTTC | CASSYTQTQNYEQYF
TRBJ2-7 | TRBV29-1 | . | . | TGCAGCGCGGGGACGGCCCAGACCTACGAGCAGTACTTC | CSAGTAQTYEQYF
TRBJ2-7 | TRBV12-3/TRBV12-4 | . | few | TGTGCCAGCAAAGACAGGGAGGTAGACGAGCAGTACTTC | CASKDREVDEQYF
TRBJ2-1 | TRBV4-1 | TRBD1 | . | TGCGCCAGCAGCCAAGATTTCCTCGGACAGGGTGTACACAATGAGCAGTTCTTC | CASSQDFLGQGVHNEQFF
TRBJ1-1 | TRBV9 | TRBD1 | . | TGTGCCAGCAGCGAACAGGGGTGGTCTGAAGCTTTCTTT | CASSEQGWSEAFF
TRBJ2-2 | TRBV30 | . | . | TGTGCCACCCCCGGTCTGGACGGGGAGCTGTTTTTT | CATPGLDGELFF
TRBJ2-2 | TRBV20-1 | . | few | TGCAGTGCTAGAGGCGGAAGGAACACCGGGGAGCTGTTTTTT | CSARGGRNTGELFF
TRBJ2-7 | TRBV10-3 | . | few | TGTGCCATCAGTGAGTCGATGAATCCTACATCCTACGAGCAGTACTTC | CAISESMNPTSYEQYF
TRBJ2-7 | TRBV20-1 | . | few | TGCAGTGCTAGGCCGGACGGGACCTACGAGCAGTACTTC | CSARPDGTYEQYF
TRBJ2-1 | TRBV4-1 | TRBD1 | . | TGCGCCAGCAGCCAAACCCGCTCGGGACAGGGTACCAATGAGCAGTTCTTC | CASSQTRSGQGTNEQFF
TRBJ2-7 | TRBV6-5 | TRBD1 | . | TGTGCCAGCAGTTTCGGGACAGGGGTACGGGAGCAGTACTTC | CASSFGTGVREQYF
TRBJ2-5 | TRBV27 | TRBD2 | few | TGTGCCAGCAGTTTATTAGCGGGGGCCCCTCAAGAGACCCAGTACTTC | CASSLLAGAPQETQYF
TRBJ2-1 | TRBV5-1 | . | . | TGCGCCAGCAGCCCAACAGGGGCTAGCGGGTCCATCGTTCACAATGAGCAGTTCTTC | CASSPTGASGSIVHNEQFF
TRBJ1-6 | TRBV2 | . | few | TGTGCCAGCAGACAGGAGAGCTCCTATAATTCACCCCTCCACTTT | CASRQESSYNSPLHF
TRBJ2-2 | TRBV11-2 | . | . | TGTGCCAGCAGCTTTGAGACAAGACGATCGAACACCGGGGAGCTGTTTTTT | CASSFETRRSNTGELFF
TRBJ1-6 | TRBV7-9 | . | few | TGTGCCAGCAGCTTCCTGGAGGATTCACCCCTCCACTTT | CASSFLEDSPLHF
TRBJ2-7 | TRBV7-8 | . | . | TGTGCCAGCAGCTTAGTGACCTACTACGAGCAGTACTTC | CASSLVTYYEQYF
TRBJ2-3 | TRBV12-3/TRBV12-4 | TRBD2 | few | TGTGCCAGCAGTTTTCTAGCGGTCACAGATACGCAGTATTTT | CASSFLAVTDTQYF
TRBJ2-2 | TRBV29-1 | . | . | TGCAGCGTTGATGTGAGGCCCGGGGAGCTGTTTTTT | CSVDVRPGELFF
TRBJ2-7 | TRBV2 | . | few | TGTGCCAGCAGTGAAAATCGAACGGGCCCCTACGAGCAGTACTTC | CASSENRTGPYEQYF
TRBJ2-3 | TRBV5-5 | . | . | TGTGCCAGCAGCTTCTTGGGGTTCACCACAGATACGCAGTATTTT | CASSFLGFTTDTQYF
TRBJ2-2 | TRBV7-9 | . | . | TGTGCCAGCAGCTTAGGAGGCGGTAACACCGGGGAGCTGTTTTTT | CASSLGGGNTGELFF
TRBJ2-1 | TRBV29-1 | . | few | TGCAGCGTTAAAGCAGGGCAGTACAATGAGCAGTTCTTC | CSVKAGQYNEQFF
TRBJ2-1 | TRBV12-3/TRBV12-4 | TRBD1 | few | TGTGCCAGCAGCTACGGACAGGGGGCGGAAAATGAGCAGTTCTTC | CASSYGQGAENEQFF
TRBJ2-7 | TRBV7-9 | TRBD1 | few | TGTGCCAGCAGTATGACGGGACAGGGATACTACGAGCAGTACTTC | CASSMTGQGYYEQYF
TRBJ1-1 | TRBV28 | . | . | TGTGCCAGCAGTTTATTCTTGGACTTATTCTTT | CASSLFLDLFF
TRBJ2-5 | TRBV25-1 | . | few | TGTGCCAGCAGTGGGGGGGTCCGGGAGACCCAGTACTTC | CASSGGVRETQYF